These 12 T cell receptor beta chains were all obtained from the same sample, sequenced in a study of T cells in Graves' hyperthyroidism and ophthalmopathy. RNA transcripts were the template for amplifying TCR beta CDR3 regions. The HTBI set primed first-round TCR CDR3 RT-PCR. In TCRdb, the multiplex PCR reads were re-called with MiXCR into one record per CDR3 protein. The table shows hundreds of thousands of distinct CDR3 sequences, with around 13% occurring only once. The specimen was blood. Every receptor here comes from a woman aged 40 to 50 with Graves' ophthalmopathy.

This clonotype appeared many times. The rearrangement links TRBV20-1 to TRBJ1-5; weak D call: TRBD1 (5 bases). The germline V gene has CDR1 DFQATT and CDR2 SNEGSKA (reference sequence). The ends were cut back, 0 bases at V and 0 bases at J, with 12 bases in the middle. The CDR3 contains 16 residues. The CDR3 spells CSARDPEGSSNQPQHF. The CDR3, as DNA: TGCAGTGCTAGAGATCCGGAGGGGAGTAGCAATCAGCCCCAGCATTTT.

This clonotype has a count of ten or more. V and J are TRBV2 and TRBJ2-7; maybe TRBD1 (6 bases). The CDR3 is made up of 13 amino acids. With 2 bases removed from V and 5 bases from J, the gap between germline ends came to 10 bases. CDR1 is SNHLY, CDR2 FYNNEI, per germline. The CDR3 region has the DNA TGTGCCAGCAGTGAACAGGGGCTCAACGAGCAGTACTTC. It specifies CASSEQGLNEQYF.

This chain's CDR3 is CASSLGGLAAYNEQFF. CDR3 nucleotides: TGCGCCAGCAGCTTAGGCGGACTAGCGGCCTACAATGAGCAGTTCTTC. This chain uses TRBV5-1 with TRBJ2-1, with 10 positions matching TRBD2. Germline V gene sequence: CDR1 SGHRS, CDR2 YFSETQ. CDR3 length: 16 amino acids. Germline trimming cut 2 bases from V and 2 bases from J; bases unmatched to any gene: 4.

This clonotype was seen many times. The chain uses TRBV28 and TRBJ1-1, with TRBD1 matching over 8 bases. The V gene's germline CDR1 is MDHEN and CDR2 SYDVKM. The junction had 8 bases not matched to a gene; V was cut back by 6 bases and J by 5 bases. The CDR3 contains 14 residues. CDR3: CASRMTGVRTEAFF. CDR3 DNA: TGTGCCAGCAGGATGACAGGGGTCCGGACTGAAGCTTTCTTT.

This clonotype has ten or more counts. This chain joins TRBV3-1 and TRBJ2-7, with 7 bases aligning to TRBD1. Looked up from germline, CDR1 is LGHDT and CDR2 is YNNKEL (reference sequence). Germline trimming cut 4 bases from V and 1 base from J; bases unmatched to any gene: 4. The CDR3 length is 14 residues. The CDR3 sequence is CASSRRQGSYEQYF. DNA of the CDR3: TGTGCCAGCAGCCGTCGACAGGGATCCTACGAGCAGTACTTC.

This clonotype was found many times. The CDR3 DNA follows: TGTGCCAGCAGTTACCGCGAGACCCAGTACTTC. The encoded protein is CASSYRETQYF. The chain carries TRBV6-6 and TRBJ2-5; D ambiguous. The CDR3 is 11 amino acids. The V gene lost 2 bases and the J gene lost 5 bases, with 3 bases spanning the gap. Germline CDR1 MNHNY, CDR2 SVGAGI (reference sequence).

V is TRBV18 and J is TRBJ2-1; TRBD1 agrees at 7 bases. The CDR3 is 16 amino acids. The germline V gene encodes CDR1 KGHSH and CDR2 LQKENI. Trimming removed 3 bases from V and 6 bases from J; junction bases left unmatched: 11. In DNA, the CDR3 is TGTGCCAGCTCACCTAATCTGAGACAGGGTTCCAATGAGCAGTTCTTC. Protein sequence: CASSPNLRQGSNEQFF.

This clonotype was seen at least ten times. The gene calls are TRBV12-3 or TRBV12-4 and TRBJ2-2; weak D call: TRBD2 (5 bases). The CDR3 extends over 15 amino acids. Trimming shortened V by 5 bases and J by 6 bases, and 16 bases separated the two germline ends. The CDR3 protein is CASSIDSTGAGELFF. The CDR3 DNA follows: TGTGCCAGCAGTATAGACTCGACCGGGGCCGGGGAGCTGTTTTTT.

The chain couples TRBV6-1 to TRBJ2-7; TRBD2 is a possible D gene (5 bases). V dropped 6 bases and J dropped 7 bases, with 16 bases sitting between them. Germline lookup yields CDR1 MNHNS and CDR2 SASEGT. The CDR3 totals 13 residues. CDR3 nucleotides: TGTGCCAGCAGCTATGGGGTGTCGGGAGAGCAGTACTTC. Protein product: CASSYGVSGEQYF.

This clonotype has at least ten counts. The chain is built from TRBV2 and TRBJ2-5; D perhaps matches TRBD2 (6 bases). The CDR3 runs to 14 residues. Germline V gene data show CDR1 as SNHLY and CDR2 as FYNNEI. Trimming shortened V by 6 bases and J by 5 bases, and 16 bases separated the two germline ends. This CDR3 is CASSLGTPRETQYF. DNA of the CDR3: TGTGCCAGCAGCCTGGGGACTCCACGGGAGACCCAGTACTTC.

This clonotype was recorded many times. In DNA, the CDR3 is TGTGCCACCAGTGATCCTAACACAGATACGCAGTATTTT. This sequence encodes CATSDPNTDTQYF. V gene TRBV24-1 combines with J gene TRBJ2-3; D remains ambiguous. V lost 3 bases to trimming and J lost 2 bases, with 5 bases between them. Germline CDR1 is KGHDR and CDR2 is SFDVKD. The CDR3 spans 13 residues.

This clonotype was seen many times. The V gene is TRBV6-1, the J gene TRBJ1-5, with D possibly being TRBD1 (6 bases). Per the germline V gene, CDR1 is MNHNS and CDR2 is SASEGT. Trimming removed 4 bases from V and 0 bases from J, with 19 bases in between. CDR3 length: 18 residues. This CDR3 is CASSAGQTRKYSNQPQHF. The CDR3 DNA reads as TGTGCCAGCAGTGCCGGACAGACGAGAAAATATAGCAATCAGCCCCAGCATTTT.